The following is a TCR beta chain sequence with its context. The sample holds a few counts of this clone. The antigen it binds to is not known. Base quality data are lacking; no much larger clone is found one base away. This specimen's time point label, interpreted: less than five weeks on oral tofacitinib. Interpreted using the paper, the treatment or condition label stands for: oral pan-JAK inhibitor, 5-10 mg twice daily. Lesional scalp punch biopsies and peripheral blood were obtained from alopecia areata patients. PBMCs were isolated by density centrifugation and stained for CD3, CD4 and CD8, and CD4+ and CD8+ T cells were sorted on a FACSAria. The data are from a study of CD8+ T cells in alopecia areata (dated by TCRdb to the late 2010s). About the investigation overall: Treated patients were enrolled in an open-label pilot trial of oral tofacitinib, 5 to 10 mg twice daily, for moderate-to-severe alopecia areata. Tofacitinib-treated patients had biopsies at baseline and at 4 and 24 weeks of treatment, with a later scalp biopsy in several patients. In treated patients, disease severity was measured using the SALT score, which gives the percentage of scalp surface area affected. Tofacitinib was administered for 6 to 18 months, and 6 months of follow-up off drug were then conducted to assess delayed response and recurrence. Human TCRbeta sequencing covered scalp tissue and sorted CD4+ and CD8+ peripheral blood T cells from patchy and totalis/universalis alopecia areata patients and healthy controls. High-throughput TCRbeta sequencing was used to examine T cell clonal expansion in alopecia areata in both the C3H/HeJ mouse model and human patients. RNA was obtained with the PAXgene miRNA kit for fixed scalp, the miRNeasy kit for PBMCs, and the RNeasy kit for mouse skin. immunoSEQ multiplex PCR using 35 Vbeta forward primers and 13 Jbeta reverse primers was used to amplify TCRbeta CDR3 regions. Clonality in the scalp was compared among normal scalp (n=4), patchy alopecia areata scalp (n=8), and alopecia totalis/universalis scalp (n=8). Paper-wide results and their limitations: Many expanded lesional clones were found to persist in scalp and blood during tofacitinib treatment, and relapse after treatment cessation may be partly explained by this persistence. Tofacitinib significantly decreased scalp clonality and the number of expanded CD8+ clones among the top 100 scalp clones. Because the treated cohort was small and had only one nonresponder, larger studies are needed to examine links between baseline CD8+ expansion and response. Unlike mouse skin, where gammadelta T cells dominate, normal human skin contains resident alphabeta T cells that get sequenced too, which complicates analysis of the scalp TCR repertoire. Lesional scalp, especially in alopecia totalis/universalis, showed higher clonality and more expanded CD8+ clones than normal scalp, suggesting antigenic drive. TCR sequences shared between patients were less clear than in mice, possibly partly because of HLA diversity in the patient population.

To prepare the library, the immunoSEQ multiplex PCR assay was applied. RNA was extracted from all samples and reverse transcribed into cDNA as template for TCR sequencing. First-strand cDNA was synthesized with SuperScript III using a 2:1 mix of oligo-dT and random hexamers. A synthetic immune receptor repertoire was used to assess amplification bias, and residual bias was removed computationally. Turning to the authors' computational methods: Raw reads were preprocessed to remove errors, and CDR3 was defined by IMGT conventions from the conserved cysteine to phenylalanine. To get clonality, Shannon entropy was normalized by log2 of the number of productive unique TCRs and the result was subtracted from 1. Scalp TCRbeta sequences were cross-referenced with sorted blood CD4 and CD8 repertoires so that the CD4 or CD8 identity of scalp clones could be inferred. Held by TCRdb, this immuneACCESS table contains in-frame sequences only and omits some clones. Under half of the omission traces to an unresolved V gene where checked; the cause of the rest is unknown. V and J calls and clone size come straight from that table; D and trimming were deduced from the DNA. Recorded for this sample are around 70,000 clones; 25% to 35% of them occurred a single time. The top ten clones comprise about 15% of the sample.

From cysteine to phenylalanine, the CDR3 is 15 amino acids long. Kept here is only the CDR3 DNA, which spans 45 bases and is read in frame from base 1. According to the germline V gene (reference sequence), CDR1 reads LNHNV and CDR2 reads YYDKDF. V gives up 3 bases and J gives up 6 bases, and the segment between their germline ends measures 14 bases. This receptor was taken from a human donor with alopecia areata. The sample consisted of CD8+ T cells sorted from blood, taken at week 4, from a patient treated with tofacitinib. Here the chain combines TRBV15 and TRBJ2-2; the D segment could be TRBD1, given 5 matching bases. The DNA sequence reads TGTGCCACCAGCAGCGAAGATCAGGGATCCGGGGAGCTGTTTTTT. It translates as CATSSEDQGSGELFF. The variable domain in full, with residues beyond the CDR3 obtained from the reference TRBV15 and TRBJ2-2 genes, is DAMVIQNPRYQVTQFGKPVTLSCSQTLNHNVMYWYQQKSSQAPKLLFHYYDKDFNNEADTPDNFQSRRPNTSFCFLDIRSPGLGDTAMYLCATSSEDQGSGELFFGEGSRLTVL.